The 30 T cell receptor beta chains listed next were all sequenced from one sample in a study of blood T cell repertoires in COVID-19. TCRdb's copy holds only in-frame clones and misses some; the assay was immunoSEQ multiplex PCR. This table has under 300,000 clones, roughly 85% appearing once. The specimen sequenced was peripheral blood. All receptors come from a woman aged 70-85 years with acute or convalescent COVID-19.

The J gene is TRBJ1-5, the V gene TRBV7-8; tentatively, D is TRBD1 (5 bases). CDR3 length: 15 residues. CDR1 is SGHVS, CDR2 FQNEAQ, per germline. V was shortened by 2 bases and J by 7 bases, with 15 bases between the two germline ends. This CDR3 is CASSLLGQGGQPQHF. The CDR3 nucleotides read TGTGCCAGCAGCTTATTAGGGCAGGGAGGCCAGCCCCAGCATTTT.

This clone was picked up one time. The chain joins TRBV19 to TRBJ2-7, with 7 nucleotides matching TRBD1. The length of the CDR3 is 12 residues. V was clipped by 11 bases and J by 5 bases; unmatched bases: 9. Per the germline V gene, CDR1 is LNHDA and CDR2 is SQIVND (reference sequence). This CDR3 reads CASRTGDDEQYF. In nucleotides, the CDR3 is TGTGCCTCACGAACAGGGGACGACGAGCAGTACTTC.

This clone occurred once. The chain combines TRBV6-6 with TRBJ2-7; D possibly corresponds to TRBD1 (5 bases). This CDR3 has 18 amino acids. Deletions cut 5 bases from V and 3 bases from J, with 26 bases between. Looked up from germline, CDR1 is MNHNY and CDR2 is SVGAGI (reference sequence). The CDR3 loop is CASSRQPPGFSPHYEQYF. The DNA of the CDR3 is TGTGCCAGCAGTCGACAGCCCCCGGGTTTTAGCCCGCACTACGAGCAGTACTTC.

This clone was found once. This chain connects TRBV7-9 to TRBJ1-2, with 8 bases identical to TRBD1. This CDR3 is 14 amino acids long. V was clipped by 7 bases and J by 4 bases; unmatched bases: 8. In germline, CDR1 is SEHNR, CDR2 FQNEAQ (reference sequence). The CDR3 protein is CASTQGARSYGYTF. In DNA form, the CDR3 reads TGTGCCAGCACTCAGGGGGCTCGTAGCTATGGCTACACCTTC. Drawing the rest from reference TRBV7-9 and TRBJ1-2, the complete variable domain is DTGVSQNPRHKITKRGQNVTFRCDPISEHNRLYWYRQTLGQGPEFLTYFQNEAQLEKSRLLSDRFSAERPKGSFSTLEIQRTEQGDSAMYLCASTQGARSYGYTFGSGTRLTVV.

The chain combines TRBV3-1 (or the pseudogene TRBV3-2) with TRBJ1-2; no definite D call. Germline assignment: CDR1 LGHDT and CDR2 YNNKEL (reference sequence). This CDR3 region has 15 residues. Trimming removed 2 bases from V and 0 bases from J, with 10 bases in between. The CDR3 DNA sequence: TGTGCCAGCAGCCAAACTGCCACTACTAACTATGGCTACACCTTC. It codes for CASSQTATTNYGYTF.

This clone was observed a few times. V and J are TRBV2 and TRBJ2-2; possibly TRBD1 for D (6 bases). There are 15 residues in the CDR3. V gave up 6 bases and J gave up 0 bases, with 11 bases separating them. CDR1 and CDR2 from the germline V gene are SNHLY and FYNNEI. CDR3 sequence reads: CASRPGVANTGELFF. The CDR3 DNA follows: TGTGCCAGCAGGCCAGGGGTGGCGAACACCGGGGAGCTGTTTTTT.

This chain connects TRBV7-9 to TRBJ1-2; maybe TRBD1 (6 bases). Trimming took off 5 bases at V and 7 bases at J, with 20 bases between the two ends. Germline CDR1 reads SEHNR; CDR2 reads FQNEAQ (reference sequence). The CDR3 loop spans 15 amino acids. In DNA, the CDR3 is TGTGCCAGCAGCCCACGACAGGCCTCAGGTGCTGGCTACACCTTC. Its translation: CASSPRQASGAGYTF.

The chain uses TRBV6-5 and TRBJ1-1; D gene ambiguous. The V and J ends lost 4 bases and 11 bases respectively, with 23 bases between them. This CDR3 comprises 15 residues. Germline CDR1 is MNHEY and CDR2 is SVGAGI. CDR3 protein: CASSSRPQGPGVAFF. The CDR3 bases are TGTGCCAGCAGTTCGCGGCCACAAGGCCCCGGCGTGGCTTTCTTT.

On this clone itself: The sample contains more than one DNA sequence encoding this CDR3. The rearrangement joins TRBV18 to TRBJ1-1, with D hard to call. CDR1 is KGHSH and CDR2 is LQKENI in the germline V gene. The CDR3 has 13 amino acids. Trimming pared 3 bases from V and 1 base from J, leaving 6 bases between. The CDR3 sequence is CASSPRGNTEAFF. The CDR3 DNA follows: TGTGCCAGCTCACCGAGAGGGAACACTGAAGCTTTCTTT. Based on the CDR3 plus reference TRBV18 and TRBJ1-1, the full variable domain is NAGVMQNPRHLVRRRGQEARLRCSPMKGHSHVYWYRQLPEEGLKFMVYLQKENIIDESGMPKERFSAEFPKEGPSILRIQQVVRGDSAAYFCASSPRGNTEAFFGQGTRLTVV.

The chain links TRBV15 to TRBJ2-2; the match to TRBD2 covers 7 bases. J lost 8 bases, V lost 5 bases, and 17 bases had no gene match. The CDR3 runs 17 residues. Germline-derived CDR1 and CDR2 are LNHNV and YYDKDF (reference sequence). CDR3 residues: CATSDPSREGLRGELFF. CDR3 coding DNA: TGTGCCACCAGCGACCCGAGTAGGGAGGGTTTACGGGGGGAGCTGTTTTTT.

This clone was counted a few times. The CDR3 DNA is TGCAGCGTTTCAATTAGCGGGGGGGCCACCTACAATGAGCAGTTCTTC. Translation gives CSVSISGGATYNEQFF. The rearrangement uses TRBV29-1 and TRBJ2-1, with 11 nucleotides matching TRBD2. The CDR3 is 16 amino acids. Trimming took 5 bases from V and 2 from J; bases not matched to a gene: 8. Germline V gene lookup returns CDR1 SQVTM and CDR2 ANQGSEA.

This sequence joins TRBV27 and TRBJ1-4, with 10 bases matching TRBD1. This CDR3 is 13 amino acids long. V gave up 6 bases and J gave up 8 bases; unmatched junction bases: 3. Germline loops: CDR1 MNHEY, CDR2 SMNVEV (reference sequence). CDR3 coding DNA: TGTGCCAGCAGAGGGACAGGGGTAGAAAAACTGTTTTTT. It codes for CASRGTGVEKLFF.

This CDR3 reads CASSLYRGGRAFF. In DNA, the CDR3 is TGTGCCAGCAGCCTATACCGGGGAGGAAGAGCTTTCTTT. The chain links TRBV6-5 to TRBJ1-1, with D uncertain. The CDR3 covers 13 residues. Germline CDR1 and CDR2: MNHEY and SVGAGI. Trimming pared 6 bases from V and 10 bases from J, leaving 18 bases between.

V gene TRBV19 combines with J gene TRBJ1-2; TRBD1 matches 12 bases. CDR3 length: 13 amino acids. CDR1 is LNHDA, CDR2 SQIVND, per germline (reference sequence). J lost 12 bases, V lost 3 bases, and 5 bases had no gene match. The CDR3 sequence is CASSIGGTGGNTF. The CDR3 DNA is TGTGCCAGTAGTATTGGAGGGACAGGGGGCAACACCTTC.

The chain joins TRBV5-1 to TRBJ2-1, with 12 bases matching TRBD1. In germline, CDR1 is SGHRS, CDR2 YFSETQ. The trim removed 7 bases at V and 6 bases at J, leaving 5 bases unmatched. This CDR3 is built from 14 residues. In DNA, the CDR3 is TGCGCCAGCTTGGGACAGGGGGCGCGCAATGAGCAGTTCTTC. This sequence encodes CASLGQGARNEQFF.

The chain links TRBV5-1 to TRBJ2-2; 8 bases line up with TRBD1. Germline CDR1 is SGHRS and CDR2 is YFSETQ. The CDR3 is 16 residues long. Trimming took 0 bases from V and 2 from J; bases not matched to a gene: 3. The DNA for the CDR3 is TGCGCCAGCAGCTTGGTGACAGGGGCTAACACCGGGGAGCTGTTTTTT. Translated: CASSLVTGANTGELFF.

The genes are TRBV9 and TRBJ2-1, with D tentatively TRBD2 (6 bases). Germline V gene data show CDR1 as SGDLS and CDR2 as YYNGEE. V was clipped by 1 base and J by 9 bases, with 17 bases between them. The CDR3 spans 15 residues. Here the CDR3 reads CASSVSGGAPGEQFF. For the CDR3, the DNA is TGTGCCAGCAGCGTATCAGGCGGGGCCCCCGGTGAGCAGTTCTTC.

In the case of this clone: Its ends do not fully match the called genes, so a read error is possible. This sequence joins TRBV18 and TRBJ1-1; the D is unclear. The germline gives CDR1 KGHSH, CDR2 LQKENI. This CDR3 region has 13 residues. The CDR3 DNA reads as TGTGCCAGTTCCGAGCGGGAGAACGCTGAAGCTTTCTTT. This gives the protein CASSERENAEAFF. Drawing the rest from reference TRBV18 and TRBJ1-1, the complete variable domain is NAGVMQNPRHLVRRRGQEARLRCSPMKGHSHVYWYRQLPEEGLKFMVYLQKENIIDESGMPKERFSAEFPKEGPSILRIQQVVRGDSAAYFCASSERENAEAFFGQGTRLTVV.

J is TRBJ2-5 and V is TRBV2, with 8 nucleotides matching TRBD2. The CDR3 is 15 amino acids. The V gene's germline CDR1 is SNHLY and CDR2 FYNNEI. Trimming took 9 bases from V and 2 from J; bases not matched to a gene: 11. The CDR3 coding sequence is TGTGCCAGTAGAGGACTAGCAAAGGGTCAAGAGACCCAGTACTTC. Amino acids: CASRGLAKGQETQYF.

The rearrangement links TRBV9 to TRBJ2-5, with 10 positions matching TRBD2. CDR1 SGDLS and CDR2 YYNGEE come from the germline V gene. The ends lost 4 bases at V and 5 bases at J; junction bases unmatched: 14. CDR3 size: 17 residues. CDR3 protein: CASSPKPSGGAAETQYF. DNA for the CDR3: TGTGCCAGCAGCCCCAAGCCCAGCGGGGGGGCCGCGGAGACCCAGTACTTC.

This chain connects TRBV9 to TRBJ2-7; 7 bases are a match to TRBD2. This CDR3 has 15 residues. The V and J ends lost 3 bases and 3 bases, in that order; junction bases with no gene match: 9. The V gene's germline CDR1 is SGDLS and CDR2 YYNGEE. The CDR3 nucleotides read TGTGCCAGCAGCGCCGGGGGGTCAGGGTACTACGAGCAGTACTTC. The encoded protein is CASSAGGSGYYEQYF.

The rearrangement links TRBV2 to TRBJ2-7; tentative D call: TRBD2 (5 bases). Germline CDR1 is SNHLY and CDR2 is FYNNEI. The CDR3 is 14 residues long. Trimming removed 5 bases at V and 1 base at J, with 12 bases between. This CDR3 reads CASSYASRSYEQYF. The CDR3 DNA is TGTGCCAGCAGTTATGCTAGCCGATCCTACGAGCAGTACTTC.

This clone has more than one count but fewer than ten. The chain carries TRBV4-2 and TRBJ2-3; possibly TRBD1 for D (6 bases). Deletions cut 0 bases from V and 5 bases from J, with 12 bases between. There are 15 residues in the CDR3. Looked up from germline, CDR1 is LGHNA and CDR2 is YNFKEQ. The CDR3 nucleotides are TGTGCCAGCAGCCAAGAGGGGGACACGCGAGATACGCAGTATTTT. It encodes CASSQEGDTRDTQYF.

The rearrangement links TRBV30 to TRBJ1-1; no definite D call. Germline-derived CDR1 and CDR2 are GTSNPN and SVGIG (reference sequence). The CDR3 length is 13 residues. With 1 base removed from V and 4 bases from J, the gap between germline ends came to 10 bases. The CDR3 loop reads CAWSDTAGTEAFF. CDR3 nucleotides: TGTGCCTGGAGTGATACAGCTGGCACTGAAGCTTTCTTT. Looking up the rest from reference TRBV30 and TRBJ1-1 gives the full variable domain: SQTIHQWPATLVQPVGSPLSLECTVEGTSNPNLYWYRQAAGRGLQLLFYSVGIGQISSEVPQNLSASRPQDRQFILSSKKLLLSDSGFYLCAWSDTAGTEAFFGQGTRLTVV.

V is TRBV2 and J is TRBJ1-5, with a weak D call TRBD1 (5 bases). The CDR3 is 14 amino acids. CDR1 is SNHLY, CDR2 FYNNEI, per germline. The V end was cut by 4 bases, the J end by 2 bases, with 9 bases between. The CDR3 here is CASSVSGGNQPQHF. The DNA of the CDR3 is TGTGCCAGCAGTGTTTCGGGGGGCAATCAGCCCCAGCATTTT.

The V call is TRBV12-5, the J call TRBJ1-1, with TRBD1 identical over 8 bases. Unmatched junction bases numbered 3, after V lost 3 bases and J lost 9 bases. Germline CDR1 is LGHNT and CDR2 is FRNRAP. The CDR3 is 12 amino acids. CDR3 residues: CASGFYRGKAFF. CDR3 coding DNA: TGTGCTAGTGGTTTCTACAGGGGGAAAGCTTTCTTT.

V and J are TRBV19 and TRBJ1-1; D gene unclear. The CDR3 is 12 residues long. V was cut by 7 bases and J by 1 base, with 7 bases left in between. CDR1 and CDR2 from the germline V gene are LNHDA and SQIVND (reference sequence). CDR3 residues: CASNFQNTEAFF. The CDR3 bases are TGTGCCAGTAATTTCCAGAACACTGAAGCTTTCTTT.

The CDR3 region is CASSAGFGSNQPQHF. The DNA for the CDR3 is TGTGCCAGCAGTGCAGGGTTTGGCAGCAATCAGCCCCAGCATTTT. The chain joins TRBV2 to TRBJ1-5; the D gene is possibly TRBD1 (5 bases). CDR1 is SNHLY and CDR2 is FYNNEI in the germline V gene. Trimming pared 4 bases from V and 1 base from J, leaving 11 bases between. The CDR3 is 15 amino acids. Drawing the rest from reference TRBV2 and TRBJ1-5, the complete variable domain is EPEVTQTPSHQVTQMGQEVILRCVPISNHLYFYWYRQILGQKVEFLVSFYNNEISEKSEIFDDQFSVERPDGSNFTLKIRSTKLEDSAMYFCASSAGFGSNQPQHFGDGTRLSIL.

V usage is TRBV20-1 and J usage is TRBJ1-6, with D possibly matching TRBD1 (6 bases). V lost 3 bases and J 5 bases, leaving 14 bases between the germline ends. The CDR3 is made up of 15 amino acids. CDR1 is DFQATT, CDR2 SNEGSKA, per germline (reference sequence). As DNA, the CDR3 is TGCAGTGCTAGTAGACAGGAGTCTCATAATTCACCCCTCCACTTT. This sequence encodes CSASRQESHNSPLHF.

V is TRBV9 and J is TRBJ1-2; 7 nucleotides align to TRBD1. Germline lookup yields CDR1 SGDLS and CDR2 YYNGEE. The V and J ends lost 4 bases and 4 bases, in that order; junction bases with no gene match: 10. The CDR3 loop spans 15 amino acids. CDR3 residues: CASSPQAGQPYGYTF. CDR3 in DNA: TGTGCCAGCAGCCCCCAGGCGGGACAGCCCTATGGCTACACCTTC. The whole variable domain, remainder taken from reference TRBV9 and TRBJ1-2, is DSGVTQTPKHLITATGQRVTLRCSPRSGDLSVYWYQQSLDQGLQFLIQYYNGEERAKGNILERFSAQQFPDLHSELNLSSLELGDSALYFCASSPQAGQPYGYTFGSGTRLTVV.